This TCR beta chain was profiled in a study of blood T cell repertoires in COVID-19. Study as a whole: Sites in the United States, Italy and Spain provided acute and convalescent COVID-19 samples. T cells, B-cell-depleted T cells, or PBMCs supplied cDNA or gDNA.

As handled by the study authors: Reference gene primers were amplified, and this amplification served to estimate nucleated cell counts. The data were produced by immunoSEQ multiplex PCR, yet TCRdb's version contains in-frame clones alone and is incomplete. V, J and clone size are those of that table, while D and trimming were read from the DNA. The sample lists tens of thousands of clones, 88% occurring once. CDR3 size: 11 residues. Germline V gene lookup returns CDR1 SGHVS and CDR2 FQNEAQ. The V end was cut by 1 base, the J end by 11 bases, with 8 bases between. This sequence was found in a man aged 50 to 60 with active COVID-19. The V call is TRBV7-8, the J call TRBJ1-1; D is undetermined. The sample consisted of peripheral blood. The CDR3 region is CASSLGQWAFF. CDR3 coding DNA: TGTGCCAGCAGCTTAGGTCAGTGGGCTTTCTTT.